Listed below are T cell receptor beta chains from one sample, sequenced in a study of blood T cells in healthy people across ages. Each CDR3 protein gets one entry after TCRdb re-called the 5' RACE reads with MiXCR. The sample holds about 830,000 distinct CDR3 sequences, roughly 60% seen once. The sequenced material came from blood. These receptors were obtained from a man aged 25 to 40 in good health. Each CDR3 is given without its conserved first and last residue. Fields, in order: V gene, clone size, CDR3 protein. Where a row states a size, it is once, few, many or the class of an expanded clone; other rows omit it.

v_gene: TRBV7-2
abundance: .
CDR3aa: ASSLAYRRGETQY

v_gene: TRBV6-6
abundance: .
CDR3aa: ASRSTETPYNEQF

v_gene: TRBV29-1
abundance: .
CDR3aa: SVEDRGSGYT

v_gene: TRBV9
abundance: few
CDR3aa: ASSLAEGTSSYEQY

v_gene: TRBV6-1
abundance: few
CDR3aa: ASSELGRGGYT

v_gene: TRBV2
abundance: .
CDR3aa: ASSDVGGAYNEQF

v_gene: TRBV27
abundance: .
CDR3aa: ASNPAGITEAF

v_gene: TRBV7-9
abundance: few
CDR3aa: ASSLGGSLAKNIQY

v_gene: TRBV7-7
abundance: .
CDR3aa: ASSATGTGELF

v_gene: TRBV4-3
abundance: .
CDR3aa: ASSQEQGWGYT

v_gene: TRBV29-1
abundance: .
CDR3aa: SVEVRQGDEKLF

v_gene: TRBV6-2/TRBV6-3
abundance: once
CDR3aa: ASSPILAGGHTDTQY

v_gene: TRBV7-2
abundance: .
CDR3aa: ASSLCARNTEAF

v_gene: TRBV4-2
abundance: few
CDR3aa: ASSQYVAGTPGDEQF

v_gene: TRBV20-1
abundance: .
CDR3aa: SAWSRGANPGSGANVLT

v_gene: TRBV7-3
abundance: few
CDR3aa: ASSSGGSLLYEQY

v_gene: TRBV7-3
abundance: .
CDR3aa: ASRQIGGLSTDTQY

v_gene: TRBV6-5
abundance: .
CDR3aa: ASSMDRDRQPQH

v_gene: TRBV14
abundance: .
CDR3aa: ASSQDPPAYNEQF

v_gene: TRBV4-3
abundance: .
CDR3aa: ASSLQGRAHEQF

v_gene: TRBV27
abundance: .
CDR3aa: ASSVEENQETQY

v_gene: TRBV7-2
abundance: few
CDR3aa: ASSTNRVGTDTQY

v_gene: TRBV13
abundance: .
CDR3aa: ASSMDRSNQPQH

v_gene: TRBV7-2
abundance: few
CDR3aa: ASSRLGDPGNYGYT

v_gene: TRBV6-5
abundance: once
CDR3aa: ASGAGQRTDTQY

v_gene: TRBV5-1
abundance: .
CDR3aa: ASSFGSLNSPLH

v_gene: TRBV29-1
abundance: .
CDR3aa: SVGGQGEFYT

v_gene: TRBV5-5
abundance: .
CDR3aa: ASSLALPAGQWDSPLH

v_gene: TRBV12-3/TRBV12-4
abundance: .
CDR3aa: ATRKSTSYEQY

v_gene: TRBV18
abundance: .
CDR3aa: ASSRSGGNKETQY

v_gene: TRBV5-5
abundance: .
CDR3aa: ASSQDNELNEQF

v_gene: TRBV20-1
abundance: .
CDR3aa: SAPPGGISYNEQF

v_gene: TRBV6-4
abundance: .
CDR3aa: ASSILAGQTDTQY

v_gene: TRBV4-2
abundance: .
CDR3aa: ASSPRLAGYIERF

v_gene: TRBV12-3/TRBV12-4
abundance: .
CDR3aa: ASSLRGAGLREQF

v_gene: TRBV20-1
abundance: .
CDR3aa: SARVVGVPTYNSPLH

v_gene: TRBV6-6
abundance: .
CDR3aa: ASSHPDRETEAF

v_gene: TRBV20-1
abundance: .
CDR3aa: SARAEALTTNEKLF

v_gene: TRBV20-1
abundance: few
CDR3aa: SALDRGADTQY

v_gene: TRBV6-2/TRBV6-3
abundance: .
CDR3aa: ASSGGHEQY

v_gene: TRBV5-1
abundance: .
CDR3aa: ASNEGGGGNEQF

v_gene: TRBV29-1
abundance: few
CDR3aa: STTSGGRGDTQY

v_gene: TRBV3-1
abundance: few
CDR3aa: ASSQDLGGQETQY

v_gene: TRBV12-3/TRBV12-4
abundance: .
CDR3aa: ASSLGPRGSEQY

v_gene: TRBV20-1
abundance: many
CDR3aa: SAREAAGTDTQY

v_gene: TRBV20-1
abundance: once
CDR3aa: SATPSGGTYEQY

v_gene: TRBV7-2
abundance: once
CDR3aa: ASARTGIYEQF

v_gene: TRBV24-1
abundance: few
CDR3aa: ATSDLEGPNMDNEQF

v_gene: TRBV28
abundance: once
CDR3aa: ASSLFGLAGQGQY